This T cell receptor (beta chain) is from a study of T cell repertoires in cytomegalovirus infection. The V gene end was trimmed by 3 bases and the J gene end by 7 bases; junction bases not matched to a gene: 8. Germline V lookup: CDR1 SGHAT, CDR2 FQNNGV. There are 15 residues in the CDR3. TCRdb reprocessed the reads via MiXCR and lists one record per CDR3 protein. The sample lists about 740,000 distinct CDR3 sequences, about 40% occurring once. The sequenced material came from PBMCs. The genes are TRBV11-2 and TRBJ2-1; 8 positions agree with TRBD1. The source is a human donor in good health (CMV status not recorded). Some clones in this sample may be carry-over from other donors' samples. The CDR3: CASSFRQGRGNEQFF. The CDR3 region has the DNA TGTGCCAGCAGCTTTCGACAGGGGCGAGGGAATGAGCAGTTCTTC.